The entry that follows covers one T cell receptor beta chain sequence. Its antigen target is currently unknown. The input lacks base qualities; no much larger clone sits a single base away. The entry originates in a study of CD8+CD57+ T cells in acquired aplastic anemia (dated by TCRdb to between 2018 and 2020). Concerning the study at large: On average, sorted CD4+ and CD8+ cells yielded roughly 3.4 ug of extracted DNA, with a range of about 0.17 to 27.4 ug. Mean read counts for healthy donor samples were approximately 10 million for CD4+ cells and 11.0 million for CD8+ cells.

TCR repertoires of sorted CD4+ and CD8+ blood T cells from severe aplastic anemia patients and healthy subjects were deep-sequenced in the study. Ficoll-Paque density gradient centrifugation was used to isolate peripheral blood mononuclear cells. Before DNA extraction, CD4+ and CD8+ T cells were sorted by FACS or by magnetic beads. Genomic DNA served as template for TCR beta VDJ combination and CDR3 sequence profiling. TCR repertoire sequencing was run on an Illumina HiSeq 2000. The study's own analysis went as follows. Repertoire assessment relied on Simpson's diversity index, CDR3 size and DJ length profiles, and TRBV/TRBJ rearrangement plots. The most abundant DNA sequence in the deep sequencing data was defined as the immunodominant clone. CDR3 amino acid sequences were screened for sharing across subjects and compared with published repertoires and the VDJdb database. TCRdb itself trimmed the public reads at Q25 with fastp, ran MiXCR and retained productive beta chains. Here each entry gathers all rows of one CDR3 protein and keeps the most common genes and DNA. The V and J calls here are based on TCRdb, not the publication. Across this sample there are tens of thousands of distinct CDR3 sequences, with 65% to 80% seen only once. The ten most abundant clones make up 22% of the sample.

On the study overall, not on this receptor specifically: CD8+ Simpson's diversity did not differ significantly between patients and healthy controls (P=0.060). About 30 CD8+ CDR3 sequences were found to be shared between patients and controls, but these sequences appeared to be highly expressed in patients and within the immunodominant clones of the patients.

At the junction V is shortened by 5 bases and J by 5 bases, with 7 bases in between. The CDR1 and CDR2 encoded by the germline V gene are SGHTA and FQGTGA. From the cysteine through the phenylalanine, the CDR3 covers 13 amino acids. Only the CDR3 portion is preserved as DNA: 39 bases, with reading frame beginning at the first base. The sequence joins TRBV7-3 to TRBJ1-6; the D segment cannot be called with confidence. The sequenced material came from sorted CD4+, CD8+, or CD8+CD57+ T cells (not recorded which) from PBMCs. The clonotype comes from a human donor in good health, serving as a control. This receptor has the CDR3 CASSLGNNSPLHF. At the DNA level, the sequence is TGTGCCAGCAGCCTGGGGAATAATTCACCCCTCCACTTT. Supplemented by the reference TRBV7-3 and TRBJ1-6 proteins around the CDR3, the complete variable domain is GAGVSQTPSNKVTEKGKYVELRCDPISGHTALYWYRQSLGQGPEFLIYFQGTGAADDSGLPNDRFFAVRPEGSVSTLKIQRTERGDSAVYLCASSLGNNSPLHFGNGTRLTVT.